One sample yielded the 18 T cell receptor beta chains listed below, sequenced in a study of long-term antiretroviral therapy in people with HIV. At the survey level, the v3.0 immunoSEQ assay was run. Clones were read by immunoSEQ multiplex PCR, and TCRdb kept only the in-frame ones, dropping some. The top ten hold about 4.4% of the sample, which has approximately 24,000 clones, about four fifths seen once. This material consisted of unsorted PBMCs, taken roughly 5.7 years after starting antiretroviral therapy. These receptor sequences come from a man aged 30 to 39 with HIV.

The rearrangement joins TRBV27 to TRBJ2-2; 7 bases match TRBD2. The V gene's germline CDR1 is MNHEY and CDR2 SMNVEV (reference sequence). The CDR3 runs to 13 residues. The trim removed 5 bases at V and 7 bases at J, leaving 4 bases unmatched. The CDR3 reads CASSDGGFGELFF. In nucleotides, the CDR3 is TGTGCCAGCAGTGACGGGGGGTTCGGGGAGCTGTTTTTT.

V is TRBV29-1 and J is TRBJ1-2; 7 nucleotides align to TRBD1. The CDR3 loop spans 12 amino acids. J gave up 4 bases and V 4 bases, and 3 bases lay outside the gene matches. Germline CDR1 reads SQVTM; CDR2 reads ANQGSEA. The CDR3 loop reads CSVGDSGYGYTF. The DNA of the CDR3 is TGCAGCGTTGGGGACAGCGGCTATGGCTACACCTTC.

The rearrangement joins TRBV5-1 to TRBJ2-7; possibly TRBD2 for D (5 bases). CDR1 and CDR2 from the germline V gene are SGHRS and YFSETQ. Trimming removed 2 bases from V and 1 base from J, with 16 bases in between. CDR3 length: 16 amino acids. CDR3 residues: CASSFGAGLVSYEQYF. CDR3 bases: TGCGCCAGCAGCTTTGGCGCGGGCCTCGTTTCCTACGAGCAGTACTTC.

V gene TRBV7-9 combines with J gene TRBJ2-3, with 10 bases fitting TRBD2. This CDR3 has 16 amino acids. Germline-derived CDR1 and CDR2 are SEHNR and FQNEAQ (reference sequence). J lost 2 bases, V lost 5 bases, and 7 bases had no gene match. The CDR3 sequence is CASSRSAGGVTDTQYF. The DNA for the CDR3 is TGTGCCAGCAGCAGATCAGCGGGAGGGGTCACAGATACGCAGTATTTT.

The chain employs TRBV27 and TRBJ1-1; 7 nucleotides line up with TRBD1. With 3 bases clipped from V and 1 base from J, the junction kept 2 bases outside the gene matches. Germline loops: CDR1 MNHEY, CDR2 SMNVEV (reference sequence). The CDR3 spans 14 residues. The CDR3 bases are TGTGCCAGCAGTTTGGGACAGACGAACACTGAAGCTTTCTTT. It specifies CASSLGQTNTEAFF.

This chain's CDR3 is CASSLRGHQETQYF. CDR3 DNA sequence: TGCGCCAGCAGCTTGCGTGGACACCAAGAGACCCAGTACTTC. The V and J genes are TRBV5-1 and TRBJ2-5; D remains unclear. V lost 1 base, J lost 0 bases, and 7 bases lay in between. CDR3 size: 14 residues. Germline assignment: CDR1 SGHRS and CDR2 YFSETQ.

The J gene is TRBJ2-1, the V gene TRBV5-4; 9 nucleotides align to TRBD2. V shed 1 base, J shed 7 bases, and the junction held 3 bases outside the gene matches. Germline lookup yields CDR1 SGHNT and CDR2 YYREEE (reference sequence). The CDR3 has 14 residues. The CDR3 sequence is CASSLQRGANEQFF. For the CDR3, the DNA is TGTGCCAGCAGCTTGCAGCGGGGGGCTAATGAGCAGTTCTTC.

The chain carries TRBV19 and TRBJ1-1; D call uncertain. Between the trimmed V and J ends, which lost 11 bases and 1 base, there was a span of 8 bases. Germline CDR1 is LNHDA and CDR2 is SQIVND (reference sequence). The CDR3 runs 11 residues. The CDR3 loop is CAGRRNTEAFF. CDR3 DNA sequence: TGTGCCGGGAGGAGGAACACTGAAGCTTTCTTT. The entire variable domain, with the rest obtained from reference TRBV19 and TRBJ1-1, is as follows: DGGITQSPKYLFRKEGQNVTLSCEQNLNHDAMYWYRQDPGQGLRLIYYSQIVNDFQKGDIAEGYSVSREKKESFPLTVTSAQKNPTAFYLCAGRRNTEAFFGQGTRLTVV.

This clone has just one count. Other DNA sequences within the sample encode an identical CDR3. The V gene is TRBV5-1, the J gene TRBJ2-1; TRBD2 agrees at 14 bases. With 4 bases clipped from V and 4 bases from J, the junction kept 4 bases outside the gene matches. CDR3 size: 16 residues. Germline assignment: CDR1 SGHRS and CDR2 YFSETQ. In nucleotides, the CDR3 is TGCGCCAGCAGCACGGGACTAGCGGGAGCTTACAATGAGCAGTTCTTC. Its protein is CASSTGLAGAYNEQFF.

J is TRBJ1-1 and V is TRBV5-6, with D possibly being TRBD1 (6 bases). V was shortened by 3 bases and J by 1 base, with 19 bases between the two germline ends. Germline CDR1 SGHDT, CDR2 YYEEEE. This CDR3 region has 17 residues. The CDR3 sequence is CASSYRYPGASNTEAFF. DNA for the CDR3: TGTGCCAGCAGCTACCGATATCCAGGGGCTTCGAACACTGAAGCTTTCTTT.

This chain joins TRBV6-4 and TRBJ2-3, with a tentative D call TRBD1 (5 bases). This CDR3 contains 15 residues. Trimming removed 3 bases from V and 3 bases from J, with 13 bases in between. Germline V gives CDR1 MRHNA, CDR2 SNTAGT. The CDR3 is CASSEGRAETDTQYF. CDR3 bases: TGTGCCAGCAGTGAGGGCAGGGCCGAGACAGATACGCAGTATTTT.

The chain joins TRBV7-2 to TRBJ1-2; 7 bases are shared with TRBD1. The CDR3 spans 13 residues. CDR1 is SGHTA, CDR2 FQGNSA, per germline. V lost 3 bases to trimming and J lost 4 bases; unmatched junction nucleotides: 2. The CDR3 bases are TGTGCCAGCAGCTTTCCAGGGGGCTATGGCTACACCTTC. Protein sequence: CASSFPGGYGYTF.

This chain joins TRBV9 and TRBJ2-2, with D perhaps TRBD2 (5 bases). Germline assignment: CDR1 SGDLS and CDR2 YYNGEE. The CDR3 contains 15 residues. Deletions cut 3 bases from V and 4 bases from J, with 13 bases between. DNA for the CDR3: TGTGCCAGCAGCGCCCCGGGAACGACCACCGGGGAGCTGTTTTTT. Translating gives CASSAPGTTTGELFF.

The chain combines TRBV5-1 with TRBJ1-1; 9 nucleotides line up with TRBD1. Germline V gives CDR1 SGHRS, CDR2 YFSETQ. With V trimmed by 5 bases and J by 3 bases, 20 bases remained unmatched. The length of the CDR3 is 19 residues. The CDR3: CASSNLRTGAVQVDTEAFF. In nucleotides, the CDR3 is TGCGCCAGCAGTAATCTTCGGACAGGGGCGGTTCAGGTGGACACTGAAGCTTTCTTT. Complete variable domain (other parts from reference TRBV5-1 and TRBJ1-1): KAGVTQTPRYLIKTRGQQVTLSCSPISGHRSVSWYQQTPGQGLQFLFEYFSETQRNKGNFPGRFSGRQFSNSRSEMNVSTLELGDSALYLCASSNLRTGAVQVDTEAFFGQGTRLTVV.

The chain joins TRBV4-3 to TRBJ1-1; 9 nucleotides align to TRBD1. J lost 3 bases, V lost 4 bases, and 3 bases had no gene match. The CDR3 extends over 14 amino acids. Looked up from germline, CDR1 is LGHNA and CDR2 is YSLEER. In DNA, the CDR3 is TGCGCCAGCAGCCCGACAGGGGGTGACACTGAAGCTTTCTTT. It yields the protein CASSPTGGDTEAFF.

This clone was recorded only once. The rearrangement joins TRBV10-3 to TRBJ2-2, with TRBD2 as a possible D gene (7 bases). Germline values: CDR1 ENHRY, CDR2 SYGVKD. Between the trimmed V and J ends, which lost 0 bases and 6 bases, there was a span of 11 bases. This CDR3 region has 15 residues. The CDR3 DNA sequence: TGTGCCATCAGTGAGTCGCGAGGGGGGGCCGGGGAGCTGTTTTTT. As protein: CAISESRGGAGELFF.

The V call is TRBV19, the J call TRBJ2-7; 8 nucleotides align to TRBD2. After removal of 4 bases from V and 6 bases from J, the junction contained 8 bases not matched to a gene. Germline V CDR1 and CDR2: LNHDA, SQIVND (reference sequence). The CDR3 is made up of 14 amino acids. The CDR3 DNA sequence: TGTGCCAGTAGTACCCCGGGAGGGCCTATCGAGCAGTACTTC. It yields the protein CASSTPGGPIEQYF.

This clone was observed a single time. The chain couples TRBV28 to TRBJ2-7; D is possibly TRBD1 (5 bases). Germline V CDR1 and CDR2: MDHEN, SYDVKM. The CDR3 length is 15 residues. Trimming stripped 6 bases from V and 6 bases from J, with 21 bases between. The CDR3, as DNA: TGTGCCAGCAGCCCTATCCGGACAAGGAGCTTCGAGCAGTACTTC. Translating it yields CASSPIRTRSFEQYF.